The 17 T cell receptor beta chains given below trace back to one sample, sequenced in a study of CD8 T cells in ankylosing spondylitis. TCRdb fed the 5' RACE reads into MiXCR, producing one record per CDR3 protein. Among 200,000 to 250,000 distinct CDR3 sequences, about 10% were seen once, and the ten largest hold 21%. The material sequenced was blood, either unsorted or a sorted T cell fraction (not recorded which). The receptor source for this set is a male donor with ankylosing spondylitis or in good health (not recorded which).

Ten or more counts support this clonotype. The rearrangement links TRBV7-8 to TRBJ2-1; 12 bases map to TRBD2. In germline, CDR1 is SGHVS, CDR2 FQNEAQ. Trimming at V came to 5 bases and at J to 3 bases, leaving 8 bases not matched to a gene. The CDR3 covers 17 residues. The CDR3 region is CASSPQTSGGNYNEQFF. For the CDR3, the DNA is TGTGCCAGCAGCCCTCAGACTAGCGGGGGAAACTACAATGAGCAGTTCTTC.

CDR3 in DNA: TGTGCCAGCACACTTTACCTGGGACAGCTGAATTCACCCCTCCACTTT. Encoded protein: CASTLYLGQLNSPLHF. The rearrangement links TRBV12-3 or TRBV12-4 to TRBJ1-6; 7 positions agree with TRBD1. Germline trimming cut 7 bases from V and 7 bases from J; bases unmatched to any gene: 13. The CDR3 extends over 16 amino acids.

The rearrangement joins TRBV28 to TRBJ2-5; D is perhaps TRBD1 or TRBD2 (5 bases each). V shed 8 bases and J shed 5 bases, with 15 bases lying between them. This CDR3 is built from 13 residues. From germline, CDR1 is MDHEN and CDR2 SYDVKM. The CDR3 reads CASGRDRYETQYF. In nucleotides, the CDR3 is TGTGCCAGCGGCCGGGACCGGTACGAGACCCAGTACTTC.

This clonotype has more than one count but fewer than ten. The chain is built from TRBV24-1 and TRBJ2-1; no firm D call. This CDR3 is 14 amino acids long. The germline gives CDR1 KGHDR, CDR2 SFDVKD. The V end lost 7 bases, the J end lost 4 bases, and 13 bases lay between the germline ends. The CDR3 protein is CATSSWVGYNEQFF. The CDR3 DNA follows: TGTGCCACCAGCTCGTGGGTGGGATACAATGAGCAGTTCTTC.

Ten or more counts support this clonotype. The chain recombines TRBV9 with TRBJ1-1; 8 bases are shared with TRBD1. Trimming removed 3 bases from V and 3 bases from J; junction bases left unmatched: 4. Germline loops: CDR1 SGDLS, CDR2 YYNGEE. This CDR3 region has 14 residues. The chain's CDR3 is CASSATGVDTEAFF. CDR3 sequence (DNA): TGTGCCAGCAGCGCGACAGGGGTTGACACTGAAGCTTTCTTT. Complete variable domain (other parts from reference TRBV9 and TRBJ1-1): DSGVTQTPKHLITATGQRVTLRCSPRSGDLSVYWYQQSLDQGLQFLIQYYNGEERAKGNILERFSAQQFPDLHSELNLSSLELGDSALYFCASSATGVDTEAFFGQGTRLTVV.

The sample holds many counts of this clonotype. V gene TRBV7-2 combines with J gene TRBJ2-1; D may match TRBD1 or TRBD2 (5 bases each). Trimming took off 2 bases at V and 0 bases at J, with 8 bases between the two ends. In germline, CDR1 is SGHTA, CDR2 FQGNSA. There are 15 residues in the CDR3. The CDR3 loop reads CASSLRDDSYNEQFF. Written as DNA, the CDR3 is TGTGCCAGCAGCTTAAGGGACGACTCCTACAATGAGCAGTTCTTC.

The chain carries TRBV28 and TRBJ2-4, with 7 bases that match TRBD1. The CDR3 extends over 15 amino acids. The germline V gene encodes CDR1 MDHEN and CDR2 SYDVKM. V lost 4 bases to trimming and J lost 3 bases; unmatched junction nucleotides: 6. The CDR3 is CASSSSGTDKNIQYF. CDR3 bases: TGTGCCAGCAGTTCCTCCGGGACAGACAAAAACATTCAGTACTTC.

In this sample, this clonotype turned up many times. CDR3 DNA sequence: TGTGCCACCGTCCAAACTGCTCCCTACGAGCAGTACTTC. This translates into CATVQTAPYEQYF. The J gene is TRBJ2-7, the V gene TRBV12-3 or TRBV12-4; D gene uncertain. Trimming stripped 10 bases from V and 2 bases from J, with 15 bases between. The CDR3 sequence is 13 residues long.

V gene TRBV11-1 combines with J gene TRBJ1-1; D is unclear. The length of the CDR3 is 13 residues. V was cut by 5 bases and J by 3 bases, with 10 bases left in between. The germline gives CDR1 SGHAT, CDR2 FQDESV (reference sequence). The CDR3 DNA reads as TGTGCCAGCAGCCGTAAATGGGACACTGAAGCTTTCTTT. Translation gives CASSRKWDTEAFF.

In this sample, this clonotype turned up many times. The chain uses TRBV2 and TRBJ2-7; 8 positions agree with TRBD1. V gave up 7 bases and J gave up 3 bases; unmatched junction bases: 8. The CDR3 runs to 14 residues. From germline, CDR1 is SNHLY and CDR2 FYNNEI. The CDR3 coding sequence is TGTGCCAGCACCAAACGGACAGGGAGCTACGAGCAGTACTTC. This encodes CASTKRTGSYEQYF. The complete variable domain, with remaining parts taken from reference TRBV2 and TRBJ2-7, reads EPEVTQTPSHQVTQMGQEVILRCVPISNHLYFYWYRQILGQKVEFLVSFYNNEISEKSEIFDDQFSVERPDGSNFTLKIRSTKLEDSAMYFCASTKRTGSYEQYFGPGTRLTVT.

This clonotype was seen many times. The chain couples TRBV6-1 to TRBJ2-7; TRBD2 agrees at 8 bases. CDR3 length equals 14 residues. Trimming at V came to 5 bases and at J to 5 bases, leaving 8 bases not matched to a gene. The germline CDR1 and CDR2 sequences are MNHNS and SASEGT. The CDR3: CASSRPGGHDEQYF. DNA of the CDR3: TGTGCCAGCAGTCGGCCGGGGGGGCATGACGAGCAGTACTTC.

The rearrangement joins TRBV7-3 to TRBJ2-1; perhaps D is TRBD1 or TRBD2 (6 bases each). Per germline, CDR1 SGHTA and CDR2 FQGTGA. The CDR3 spans 16 residues. V dropped 4 bases and J dropped 9 bases, with 22 bases sitting between them. The CDR3 DNA reads as TGTGCCAGCAGCTCCCAGTTGACACGGGGGCATAGTGAGCAGTTCTTC. It encodes CASSSQLTRGHSEQFF.

This clonotype was observed a handful of times. This sequence joins TRBV15 and TRBJ2-1, with D possibly being TRBD1 (6 bases). The CDR3 has 13 amino acids. CDR1 and CDR2 (germline): LNHNV, YYDKDF (reference sequence). V was pared by 4 bases and J by 15 bases, with 19 bases between. In nucleotides, the CDR3 is TGTGCCACCAGCATCTCTATAGGGGGACCGGGGTTCTTC. It is translated as CATSISIGGPGFF.

This clonotype occurred many times. The chain links TRBV4-2 to TRBJ1-3; TRBD1 might be the D (6 bases). The V end was cut by 0 bases, the J end by 4 bases, with 13 bases between. Per germline, CDR1 LGHNA and CDR2 YNFKEQ. The CDR3 consists of 16 residues. The CDR3 loop reads CASSQEAGAIGNTIYF. CDR3 DNA sequence: TGTGCCAGCAGCCAAGAAGCGGGGGCAATAGGAAACACCATATATTTT.

V and J are TRBV11-2 and TRBJ1-5; D remains unclear. The germline V gene has CDR1 SGHAT and CDR2 FQNNGV. V shed 0 bases and J shed 7 bases, with 7 bases lying between them. The length of the CDR3 is 13 residues. The CDR3 DNA reads as TGTGCCAGCAGCTTAGAGTTCGGACAGCCCCAGCATTTT. This codes for CASSLEFGQPQHF. Looking up the rest from reference TRBV11-2 and TRBJ1-5 gives the full variable domain: EAGVAQSPRYKIIEKRQSVAFWCNPISGHATLYWYQQILGQGPKLLIQFQNNGVVDDSQLPKDRFSAERLKGVDSTLKIQPAKLEDSAVYLCASSLEFGQPQHFGDGTRLSIL.

This clonotype has ten or more counts. V gene TRBV28 combines with J gene TRBJ2-5, with a possible D match to TRBD1 (6 bases). The CDR3 sequence is 14 residues long. Trimming took off 11 bases at V and 2 bases at J, with 18 bases between the two ends. CDR1 and CDR2 (germline): MDHEN, SYDVKM. The CDR3 DNA reads TGTGCCGGAGCTGATACAGGGATTCAAGAGACCCAGTACTTC. Its translation: CAGADTGIQETQYF.

This clonotype occurred many times. The V and J genes are TRBV6-1 and TRBJ2-4; D uncertain. The V gene's germline CDR1 is MNHNS and CDR2 SASEGT. The V and J ends lost 6 bases and 5 bases respectively, with 11 bases between them. This CDR3 has 13 residues. This CDR3 is CASRGNRQNIQYF. DNA of the CDR3: TGTGCCAGCAGAGGAAACAGACAAAACATTCAGTACTTC.